The source of this T cell receptor (beta chain) is a study of Graves' ophthalmopathy and Graves' hyperthyroidism. Study conclusions and caveats: Sensitivity reached more than 70% and specificity more than 72% when the model predicted ophthalmopathy progression. Blood shared most expanded thyroid clonotypes above 0.001 frequency.

V dropped 5 bases and J dropped 4; count of bases not matched to a gene: 7. Germline V gene data show CDR1 as PRHDT and CDR2 as FYEKMQ (reference sequence). The CDR3 sequence is 14 residues long. The hyperthyroidism patients had a new diagnosis of under 2 months' duration and were aged 18 to 65. Clinical symptoms, serum thyroxine, TRAb, thyroid ultrasound and orbital computed tomography determined diagnosis. This clonotype was counted many times. Its antigen is currently unknown. As the template, RNA transcripts were used to amplify TCR beta CDR3 regions. Following a first-round RT-PCR that used HTBI primers, a second-round multiplex PCR was carried out. TCRdb passed the multiplex PCR reads through MiXCR, listing each CDR3 protein once. The sample holds about 1.1 million distinct CDR3 sequences, about two fifths seen once.

The sequencing sample was made of peripheral blood or thyroid tissue (not recorded which). This TCR derives from an adult man with Graves' hyperthyroidism. This chain links TRBV13 with TRBJ1-2; 7 positions match TRBD1. The CDR3 coding sequence is TGTGCCAGCAGCACCCGACAGGGACCCTATGGCTACACCTTC. The encoded protein is CASSTRQGPYGYTF. The full variable domain, in which reference TRBV13 and TRBJ1-2 provide the parts outside the CDR3, is AAGVIQSPRHLIKEKRETATLKCYPIPRHDTVYWYQQGPGQDPQFLISFYEKMQSDKGSIPDRFSAQQFSDYHSELNMSSLELGDSALYFCASSTRQGPYGYTFGSGTRLTVV.